The 11 T cell receptor beta chains below come from one sample, sequenced in a study of somatic mutations in cytotoxic T cells in rheumatoid arthritis. Some clones are missing from TCRdb's copy, which holds only in-frame ones; the method was immunoSEQ multiplex PCR. This table has approximately 11,000 clones, over 80% appearing once. What was sequenced was CD8+ T cells sorted from blood. The source is a woman younger than 35 with rheumatoid arthritis.

The V and J genes are TRBV2 and TRBJ2-7, with TRBD2 identical over 8 bases. The CDR3 spans 15 residues. The junction had 7 bases not matched to a gene; V was cut back by 4 bases and J by 2 bases. CDR1 and CDR2 (germline): SNHLY, FYNNEI. The CDR3 region has the DNA TGTGCCAGCAGTGGGGGCCGGGGGGGGGCCTACGAGCAGTACTTC. Protein sequence: CASSGGRGGAYEQYF. Full variable domain (remainder filled in from reference TRBV2 and TRBJ2-7): EPEVTQTPSHQVTQMGQEVILRCVPISNHLYFYWYRQILGQKVEFLVSFYNNEISEKSEIFDDQFSVERPDGSNFTLKIRSTKLEDSAMYFCASSGGRGGAYEQYFGPGTRLTVT.

The chain is built from TRBV30 and TRBJ2-1; TRBD2 might be the D (6 bases). V lost 3 bases to trimming and J lost 4 bases, with 22 bases between them. The CDR3 loop spans 17 amino acids. The V gene's germline CDR1 is GTSNPN and CDR2 SVGIG (reference sequence). DNA for the CDR3: TGTGCCTGGAGCGACCCCAGGGTGGCGGGACCATACAATGAGCAGTTCTTC. Protein: CAWSDPRVAGPYNEQFF.

This sequence joins TRBV6-4 and TRBJ2-2; D gene unclear. This CDR3 contains 16 residues. Germline lookup yields CDR1 MRHNA and CDR2 SNTAGT. V gave up 0 bases and J gave up 6 bases, with 14 bases separating them. CDR3 sequence reads: CASSDSSRSHSGELFF. The CDR3 DNA reads TGTGCCAGCAGTGACTCGTCTAGATCTCACTCCGGGGAGCTGTTTTTT.

V gene TRBV2 combines with J gene TRBJ2-1; TRBD2 might be the D (5 bases). Trimming stripped 10 bases from V and 8 bases from J, with 15 bases between. Per the germline V gene, CDR1 is SNHLY and CDR2 is FYNNEI. The CDR3 is 12 residues long. CDR3: CATDGVRYEQFF. The CDR3 DNA follows: TGTGCCACGGACGGGGTTCGATATGAGCAGTTCTTC.

The J gene is TRBJ1-1, the V gene TRBV19; D may be TRBD1 (5 bases). CDR1 LNHDA and CDR2 SQIVND come from the germline V gene (reference sequence). The CDR3 is 14 amino acids. Trimming stripped 2 bases from V and 1 base from J, with 8 bases between. The CDR3 region is CASSIWDWNTEAFF. The CDR3, as DNA: TGTGCCAGTAGTATATGGGACTGGAACACTGAAGCTTTCTTT.

V and J are TRBV6-5 and TRBJ1-2, with 9 nucleotides matching TRBD1. The CDR3 is 13 amino acids. V lost 2 bases, J lost 8 bases, and 3 bases stayed unmatched. Germline V gene data show CDR1 as MNHEY and CDR2 as SVGAGI. DNA of the CDR3: TGTGCCAGCAGTTACGGGACAGGGACGGGCTACACCTTC. It yields the protein CASSYGTGTGYTF.

The chain has TRBV6-5 and TRBJ2-7, with 7 positions matching TRBD2. After removal of 5 bases from V and 2 bases from J, the junction contained 9 bases not matched to a gene. This CDR3 is built from 15 residues. From germline, CDR1 is MNHEY and CDR2 SVGAGI. CDR3 bases: TGTGCCAGCAGTCCCGGACTAGGTGTGACCTACGAGCAGTACTTC. It specifies CASSPGLGVTYEQYF.

The V and J genes are TRBV11-2 and TRBJ2-1; TRBD2 aligns across 10 bases. Trimming removed 1 base from V and 8 bases from J; junction bases left unmatched: 8. Germline V gene sequence: CDR1 SGHAT, CDR2 FQNNGV. CDR3 length: 16 residues. The CDR3 DNA sequence: TGTGCCAGCAGCTTAGGTCCGGAGCTAGCGGGGGATGAGCAGTTCTTC. It codes for CASSLGPELAGDEQFF.

This clone came up a few times. The chain joins TRBV13 to TRBJ1-4; TRBD1 matches 7 bases. Looked up from germline, CDR1 is PRHDT and CDR2 is FYEKMQ (reference sequence). V lost 5 bases to trimming and J lost 5 bases; unmatched junction nucleotides: 5. The length of the CDR3 is 14 residues. The CDR3 DNA is TGTGCCAGCAGCACCCGGGACAGAAATGAAAAACTGTTTTTT. As protein: CASSTRDRNEKLFF.

The rearrangement uses TRBV7-9 and TRBJ2-1, with 7 bases fitting TRBD1. The length of the CDR3 is 15 residues. CDR1 is SEHNR, CDR2 FQNEAQ, per germline (reference sequence). V lost 5 bases and J lost 5; bases outside the gene matches: 9. This CDR3 is CASSRSGGRDNEQFF. The CDR3 region has the DNA TGTGCCAGCAGCCGTTCAGGGGGTCGAGACAATGAGCAGTTCTTC.

This sequence joins TRBV9 and TRBJ2-7; TRBD2 agrees at 9 bases. Germline trimming cut 0 bases from V and 5 bases from J; bases unmatched to any gene: 3. Germline CDR1 and CDR2: SGDLS and YYNGEE. The CDR3 has 14 residues. The CDR3 is CASSVGGRGNEQYF. The CDR3 nucleotides are TGTGCCAGCAGCGTAGGCGGGAGGGGGAACGAGCAGTACTTC.